The 5 T cell receptor beta chains reported below all come from one sample, sequenced in a study of memory CD8 T cells in hepatitis C reinfection. The time point denotes: peak reinfection, 3 to 8 weeks after reinfection detection. Sorted cells were sequenced directly ex vivo without any in vitro expansion. Measured with immunoSEQ multiplex PCR; TCRdb has only the in-frame clones, and not every one. The sample contains tens of thousands of clones, more than 75% of which appear only once. Input material: naive CD8+ T cells sorted from blood. The receptors originated from a man between 18 and 35 years old with hepatitis C virus infection.

The V call is TRBV4-1, the J call TRBJ2-1; D call uncertain. V was pared by 0 bases and J by 8 bases, with 5 bases between. The CDR3 spans 12 residues. Germline V gene lookup returns CDR1 MGHRA and CDR2 YSYEKL. The CDR3 protein is CASSQDLYEQFF. CDR3 sequence (DNA): TGCGCCAGCAGCCAAGATCTATATGAGCAGTTCTTC.

This chain uses TRBV28 with TRBJ2-7; the D gene is possibly TRBD2 (6 bases). The CDR3 length is 15 residues. V dropped 6 bases and J dropped 8 bases, with 23 bases sitting between them. The germline gives CDR1 MDHEN, CDR2 SYDVKM. CDR3 sequence reads: CASSSTRGGEPQQYF. CDR3 DNA sequence: TGTGCCAGCAGCTCAACCCGAGGCGGGGAGCCTCAGCAGTACTTC.

The rearrangement links TRBV19 to TRBJ1-4; D remains unclear. With 9 bases removed from V and 7 bases from J, the gap between germline ends came to 9 bases. The CDR3 has 11 residues. The germline CDR1 and CDR2 sequences are LNHDA and SQIVND (reference sequence). The DNA of the CDR3 is TGTGCCAGCCAAGAGGGTGAAAAACTGTTTTTT. Translation gives CASQEGEKLFF.

J is TRBJ2-7 and V is TRBV27, with 8 bases lining up with TRBD2. The germline V gene has CDR1 MNHEY and CDR2 SMNVEV (reference sequence). The CDR3 sequence is 15 residues long. The trim removed 4 bases at V and 0 bases at J, leaving 5 bases unmatched. Here the CDR3 reads CASSSLSGISYEQYF. In nucleotides, the CDR3 is TGTGCCAGCAGTTCTCTTAGCGGGATCTCCTACGAGCAGTACTTC.

The rearrangement uses TRBV19 and TRBJ1-4, with TRBD1 matching over 9 bases. Germline-derived CDR1 and CDR2 are LNHDA and SQIVND (reference sequence). This CDR3 comprises 15 residues. The ends lost 2 bases at V and 8 bases at J; junction bases unmatched: 6. The CDR3 region has the DNA TGTGCCAGTAGTATATTTTGGGACAGGGACGAAAAACTGTTTTTT. Translation: CASSIFWDRDEKLFF.